This T cell receptor beta chain was identified in a study of T-cell reconstitution after alpha-beta-depleted transplantation in children. Study-level results: Approximately two months post-transplant, alpha-beta T cells reportedly originated from several hundred expanded graft clones. A year had passed since transplant, and T-cell counts and diversity by then came mostly from newly produced T cells.

Details on this clonotype: Its antigen is still unknown.

CDR1 and CDR2 from the germline V gene are LNHDA and SQIVND (reference sequence). Trimming removed 6 bases from V and 1 base from J, with 7 bases in between. CDR3 length: 14 residues. A library of TCRbeta sequences, prepared with unique molecular identifiers, was generated. TCRdb re-called the PCR reads through MiXCR, storing one row per CDR3 protein. The sample shows roughly 570,000 distinct CDR3 sequences, roughly 27% of them seen only once. This receptor was taken from a boy under three years old with Wiskott-Aldrich syndrome, due to receive a stem cell transplant. The chain employs TRBV19 and TRBJ2-6; D unclear. Sequencing used PBMCs, obtained before TCRalphabeta/CD19-depleted stem cell transplant. The CDR3 loop reads CASRGPSGANVLTF. CDR3 DNA sequence: TGTGCCAGTAGAGGGCCATCTGGGGCCAACGTCCTGACTTTC.